The TCR beta chain described here comes from a study of blood T cell repertoires in COVID-19. The data were produced by immunoSEQ multiplex PCR, yet TCRdb's version contains in-frame clones alone and is incomplete. The sample has roughly 370,000 clones; around nine tenths are singletons. Only a few counts were recorded for this clone. V was cut by 6 bases and J by 2 bases, with 13 bases left in between. Germline-derived CDR1 and CDR2 are KGHSH and LQKENI. The CDR3 is 14 amino acids. This chain joins TRBV18 and TRBJ1-2, with D possibly matching TRBD1 (5 bases). The sample was PBMCs or T cells enriched from blood (not recorded which). This sequence originates from a woman aged 50 to 65 who had recovered from COVID-19. The CDR3 DNA reads TGTGCCAGCTCCCAAGGGGAAGGCAACTATGGCTACACCTTC. Protein sequence: CASSQGEGNYGYTF.